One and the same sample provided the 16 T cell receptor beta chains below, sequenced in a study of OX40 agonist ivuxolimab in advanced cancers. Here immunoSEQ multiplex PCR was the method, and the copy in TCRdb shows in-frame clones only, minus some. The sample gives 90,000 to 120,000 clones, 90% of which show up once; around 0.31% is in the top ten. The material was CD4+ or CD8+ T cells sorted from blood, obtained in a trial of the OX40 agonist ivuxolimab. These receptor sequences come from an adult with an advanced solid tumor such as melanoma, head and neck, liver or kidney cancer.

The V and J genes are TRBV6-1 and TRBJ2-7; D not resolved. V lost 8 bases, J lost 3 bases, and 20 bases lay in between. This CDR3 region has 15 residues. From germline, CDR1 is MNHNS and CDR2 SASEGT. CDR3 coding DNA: TGTGCCAGCGCAAGCTCGCCCTTTGGGGTCTACGAGCAGTACTTC. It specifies CASASSPFGVYEQYF.

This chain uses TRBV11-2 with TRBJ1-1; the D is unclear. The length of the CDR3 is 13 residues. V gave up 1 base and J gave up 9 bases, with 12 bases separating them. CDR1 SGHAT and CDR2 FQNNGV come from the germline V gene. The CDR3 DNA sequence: TGTGCCAGCAGCTTAGGGAGCGGATCACAAGCTTTCTTT. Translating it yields CASSLGSGSQAFF.

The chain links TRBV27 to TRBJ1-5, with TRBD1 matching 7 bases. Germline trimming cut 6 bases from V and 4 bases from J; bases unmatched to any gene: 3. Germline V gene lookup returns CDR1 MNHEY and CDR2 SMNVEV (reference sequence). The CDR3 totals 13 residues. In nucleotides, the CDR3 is TGTGCCAGCAGCGACAGGGAAAATCAGCCCCAGCATTTT. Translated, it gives CASSDRENQPQHF.

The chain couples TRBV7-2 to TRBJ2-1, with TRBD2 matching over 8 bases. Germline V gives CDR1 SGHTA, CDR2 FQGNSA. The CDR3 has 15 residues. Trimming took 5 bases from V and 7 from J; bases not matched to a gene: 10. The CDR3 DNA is TGTGCCAGCAGCCCCTGGATAGCGGGAAGGAATGAGCAGTTCTTC. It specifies CASSPWIAGRNEQFF.

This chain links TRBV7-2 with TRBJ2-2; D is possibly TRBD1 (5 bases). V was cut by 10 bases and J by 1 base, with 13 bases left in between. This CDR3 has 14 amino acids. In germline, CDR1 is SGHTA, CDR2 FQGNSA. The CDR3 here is CANQPRGNTGELFF. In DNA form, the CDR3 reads TGTGCCAACCAACCAAGGGGGAACACCGGGGAGCTGTTTTTT.

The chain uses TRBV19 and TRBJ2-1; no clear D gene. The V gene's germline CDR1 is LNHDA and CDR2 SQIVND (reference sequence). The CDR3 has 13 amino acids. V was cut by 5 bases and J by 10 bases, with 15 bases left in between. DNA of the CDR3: TGTGCCAGTAGTCATAGATTACTTGAGGAGCAGTTCTTC. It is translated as CASSHRLLEEQFF.

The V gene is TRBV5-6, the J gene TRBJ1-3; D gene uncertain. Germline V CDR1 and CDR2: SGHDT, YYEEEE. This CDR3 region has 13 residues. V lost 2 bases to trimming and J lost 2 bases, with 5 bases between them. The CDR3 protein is CASSFPTGNTIYF. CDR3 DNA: TGTGCCAGCAGCTTCCCAACTGGAAACACCATATATTTT.

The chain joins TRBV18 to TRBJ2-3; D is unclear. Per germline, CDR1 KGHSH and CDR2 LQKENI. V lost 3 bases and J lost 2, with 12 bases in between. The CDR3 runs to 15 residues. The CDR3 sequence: CASSPQRVVTDTQYF. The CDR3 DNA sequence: TGTGCCAGCTCACCCCAGCGAGTAGTCACAGATACGCAGTATTTT. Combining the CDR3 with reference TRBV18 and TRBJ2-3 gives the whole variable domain NAGVMQNPRHLVRRRGQEARLRCSPMKGHSHVYWYRQLPEEGLKFMVYLQKENIIDESGMPKERFSAEFPKEGPSILRIQQVVRGDSAAYFCASSPQRVVTDTQYFGPGTRLTVL.

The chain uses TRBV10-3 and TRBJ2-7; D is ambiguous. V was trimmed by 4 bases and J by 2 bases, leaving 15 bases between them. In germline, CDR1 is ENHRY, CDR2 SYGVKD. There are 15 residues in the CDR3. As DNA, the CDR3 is TGTGCCATCAGTGCAGCTAGTGCAAGTGCCTACGAGCAGTACTTC. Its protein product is CAISAASASAYEQYF.

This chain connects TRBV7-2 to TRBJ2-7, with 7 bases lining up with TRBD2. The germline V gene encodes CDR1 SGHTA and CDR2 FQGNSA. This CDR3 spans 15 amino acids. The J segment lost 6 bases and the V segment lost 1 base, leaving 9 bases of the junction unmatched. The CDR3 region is CASSLVGGSGGEQYF. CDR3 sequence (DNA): TGTGCCAGCAGCTTAGTAGGCGGGAGTGGGGGCGAGCAGTACTTC.

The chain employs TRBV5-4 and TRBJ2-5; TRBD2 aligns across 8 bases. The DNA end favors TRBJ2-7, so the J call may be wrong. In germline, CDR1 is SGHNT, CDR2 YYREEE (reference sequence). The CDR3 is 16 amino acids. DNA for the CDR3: TGTGCCAGCAGCTGGGGGGGAGCGGGAGCGTCCTACGAGCAGTACTTC. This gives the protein CASSWGGAGASYEQYF.

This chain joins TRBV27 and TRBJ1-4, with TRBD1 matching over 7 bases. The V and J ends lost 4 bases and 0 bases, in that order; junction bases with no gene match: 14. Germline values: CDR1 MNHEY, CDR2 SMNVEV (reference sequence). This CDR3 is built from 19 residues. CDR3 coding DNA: TGTGCCAGCAGTTCGACAAGGGGGCGGGGGATTGCAACTAATGAAAAACTGTTTTTT. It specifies CASSSTRGRGIATNEKLFF.

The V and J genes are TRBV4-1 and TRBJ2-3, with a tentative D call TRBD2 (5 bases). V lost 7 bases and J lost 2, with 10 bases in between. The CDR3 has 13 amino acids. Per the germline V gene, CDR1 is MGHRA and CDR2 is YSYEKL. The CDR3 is CASKAANTDTQYF. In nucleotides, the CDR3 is TGCGCCAGCAAAGCGGCAAACACAGATACGCAGTATTTT.

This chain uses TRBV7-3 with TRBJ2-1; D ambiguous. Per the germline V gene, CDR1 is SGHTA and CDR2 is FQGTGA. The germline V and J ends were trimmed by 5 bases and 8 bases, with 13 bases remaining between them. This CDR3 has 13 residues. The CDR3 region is CASSKSGLHEQFF. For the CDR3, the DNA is TGTGCCAGCAGCAAATCGGGTTTGCATGAGCAGTTCTTC.

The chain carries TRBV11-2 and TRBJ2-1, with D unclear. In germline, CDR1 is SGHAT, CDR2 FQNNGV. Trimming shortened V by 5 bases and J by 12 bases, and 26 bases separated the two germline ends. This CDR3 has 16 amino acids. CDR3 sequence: CASSRGNPTGVSAQFF. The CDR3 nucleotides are TGTGCCAGCAGCCGCGGCAACCCGACCGGCGTCTCTGCGCAGTTCTTC.

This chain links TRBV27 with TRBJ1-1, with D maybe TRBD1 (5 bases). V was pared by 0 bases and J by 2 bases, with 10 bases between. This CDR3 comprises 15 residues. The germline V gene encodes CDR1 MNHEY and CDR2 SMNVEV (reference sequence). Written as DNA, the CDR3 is TGTGCCAGCAGTTTATCGGGGGGGGTAAACACTGAAGCTTTCTTT. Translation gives CASSLSGGVNTEAFF.